The 13 T cell receptor beta chains given below trace back to one sample, sequenced in a study of cytomegalovirus exposure and HLA in healthy donors. PCR employed 60 Vbeta and 13 Jbeta primers. The repertoire was sequenced with immunoSEQ multiplex PCR; TCRdb's copy has only in-frame clones and lacks some. Of more than 95,000 clones listed, over 60% are singletons. Sequencing used PBMCs. The receptors derive from a woman aged 18-30 years in good health and CMV-seropositive.

The rearrangement links TRBV11-3 to TRBJ2-7, with TRBD2 identical over 8 bases. Per germline, CDR1 SGHNT and CDR2 YENEEA. This CDR3 spans 18 amino acids. J gave up 7 bases and V 0 bases, and 17 bases lay outside the gene matches. For the CDR3, the DNA is TGTGCCAGCAGCTTAGAGCTACAGGGAGTAGCGGGAATTGAAGAGCAGTACTTC. Translating it yields CASSLELQGVAGIEEQYF.

The V and J genes are TRBV5-1 and TRBJ1-4, with D possibly being TRBD1 (5 bases). V shed 0 bases and J shed 0 bases, with 6 bases lying between them. The germline gives CDR1 SGHRS, CDR2 YFSETQ. The CDR3 has 15 residues. CDR3: CASSLGQTTNEKLFF. The CDR3 region has the DNA TGCGCCAGCAGCTTGGGACAGACAACTAATGAAAAACTGTTTTTT.

J is TRBJ1-5 and V is TRBV7-2; no definite D call. CDR3 length: 15 residues. Trimming removed 5 bases from V and 5 bases from J, with 16 bases in between. CDR1 is SGHTA, CDR2 FQGNSA, per germline. The CDR3 sequence is CASSHPSALHQPQHF. The CDR3 DNA is TGTGCCAGCAGCCATCCCAGCGCTCTGCATCAGCCCCAGCATTTT.

The chain carries TRBV7-9 and TRBJ2-3; 12 bases are a match to TRBD1. This CDR3 is 17 amino acids long. Germline V gene lookup returns CDR1 SEHNR and CDR2 FQNEAQ (reference sequence). Germline trimming cut 2 bases from V and 3 bases from J; bases unmatched to any gene: 6. This chain's CDR3 is CASSLMGQGARTDTQYF. In nucleotides, the CDR3 is TGTGCCAGCAGCTTAATGGGACAGGGGGCGCGGACAGATACGCAGTATTTT.

The rearrangement links TRBV5-1 to TRBJ2-7, with 9 bases fitting TRBD2. The ends lost 4 bases at V and 3 bases at J; junction bases unmatched: 5. CDR3 length equals 14 residues. The germline gives CDR1 SGHRS, CDR2 YFSETQ. The CDR3 DNA sequence: TGCGCCAGCAGCAAGGTAGCGGGAGACTACGAGCAGTACTTC. This codes for CASSKVAGDYEQYF.

The V call is TRBV6-6, the J call TRBJ1-2; D gene unclear. This CDR3 has 15 amino acids. V was pared by 3 bases and J by 6 bases, with 17 bases between. CDR1 MNHNY and CDR2 SVGAGI come from the germline V gene (reference sequence). The CDR3 is CASSYSAAKTDGYTF. For the CDR3, the DNA is TGTGCCAGCAGTTATTCTGCGGCCAAAACCGATGGCTACACCTTC.

CDR3: CASSAGQLPDTQYF. CDR3 DNA: TGTGCCAGCAGCGCGGGCCAATTACCAGATACGCAGTATTTT. The gene calls are TRBV7-9 and TRBJ2-3; the D gene is possibly TRBD2 (5 bases). The germline CDR1 and CDR2 sequences are SEHNR and FQNEAQ (reference sequence). This CDR3 is built from 14 residues. Trimming shortened V by 5 bases and J by 4 bases, and 13 bases separated the two germline ends.

Note on this clone: Since the CDR3 does not end with the conserved phenylalanine or tryptophan, this likely comes from a read error. The DNA is omitted, as the CDR3 cannot be located on it reliably, and the CDR3 follows TCRdb's listing. This chain joins TRBV25-1 and TRBJ1-2; no check of the table's D call, TRBD1, against the DNA was made. In germline, CDR1 is MGHDK, CDR2 SYGVNS. The CDR3 length equals 14 residues, ends included. CDR3 amino acids: CASSEEGEAYGYTV.

This chain links TRBV12-5 with TRBJ2-7, with 8 positions matching TRBD2. CDR3 size: 13 residues. V lost 6 bases, J lost 1 base, and 2 bases stayed unmatched. CDR1 and CDR2 (germline): LGHNT, FRNRAP. The CDR3 loop is CASGSGSSYEQYF. The CDR3 DNA follows: TGTGCTAGTGGCAGCGGGAGTTCCTACGAGCAGTACTTC.

The chain combines TRBV6-4 with TRBJ1-1, with D maybe TRBD1 (6 bases). Deletions cut 5 bases from V and 0 bases from J, with 7 bases between. This CDR3 has 13 amino acids. Germline CDR1 and CDR2: MRHNA and SNTAGT. This CDR3 is CASSRQVNTEAFF. DNA for the CDR3: TGTGCCAGCAGTCGACAGGTGAACACTGAAGCTTTCTTT.

The V and J genes are TRBV5-6 and TRBJ1-2; 8 positions match TRBD1. The germline CDR1 and CDR2 sequences are SGHDT and YYEEEE. The length of the CDR3 is 14 residues. V shed 4 bases and J 4 bases; nucleotides not matched to a gene: 6. The CDR3 loop reads CASSLKQGGYGYTF. CDR3 sequence (DNA): TGTGCCAGCAGCCTGAAACAGGGGGGCTATGGCTACACCTTC.

The V call is TRBV7-2, the J call TRBJ2-1, with TRBD1 matching over 8 bases. CDR1 is SGHTA and CDR2 is FQGNSA in the germline V gene. The CDR3 loop spans 15 amino acids. Losses at the gene ends were 2 bases for V and 4 bases for J; bases not matched to a gene: 4. The CDR3 nucleotides read TGTGCCAGCAGCTTAATGACAGGGGTATACAATGAGCAGTTCTTC. Translated: CASSLMTGVYNEQFF.

The CDR3 loop is CASSSGQGTDTQYF. The DNA for the CDR3 is TGTGCCAGCAGCTCCGGACAGGGCACAGATACGCAGTATTTT. The chain uses TRBV13 and TRBJ2-3; the match to TRBD1 covers 7 bases. Looked up from germline, CDR1 is PRHDT and CDR2 is FYEKMQ (reference sequence). J gave up 1 base and V 4 bases, and 2 bases lay outside the gene matches. The CDR3 consists of 14 residues.